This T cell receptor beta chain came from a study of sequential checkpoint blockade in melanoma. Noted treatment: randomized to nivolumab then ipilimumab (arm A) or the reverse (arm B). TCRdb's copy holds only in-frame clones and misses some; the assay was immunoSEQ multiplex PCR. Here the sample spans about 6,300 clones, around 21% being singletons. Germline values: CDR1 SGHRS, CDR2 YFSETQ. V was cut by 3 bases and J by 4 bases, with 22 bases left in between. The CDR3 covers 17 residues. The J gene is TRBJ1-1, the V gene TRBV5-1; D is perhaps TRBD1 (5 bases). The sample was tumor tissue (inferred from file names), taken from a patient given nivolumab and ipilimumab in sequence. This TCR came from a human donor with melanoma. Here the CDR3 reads CASSSPLGGPGGTEAFF. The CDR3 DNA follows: TGCGCCAGCAGCTCTCCCCTGGGAGGGCCGGGGGGCACTGAAGCTTTCTTT.